The source of this T cell receptor (beta chain) is a study of blood T cell repertoires in COVID-19. In the source study's methods: From reference gene primer amplification, estimates of nucleated cell counts were derived. TCRdb's copy holds only in-frame clones and misses some; the assay was immunoSEQ multiplex PCR. V and J calls and clone size are copied from that table; D and trimming were computed from the DNA. Of about 180,000 clones listed, 80% to 90% are singletons. The CDR3 extends over 14 amino acids. The V and J ends lost 8 bases and 3 bases, in that order; junction bases with no gene match: 5. Germline-derived CDR1 and CDR2 are LNHDA and SQIVND (reference sequence). This clone was counted a few times.

The TCR comes from a human donor with active or convalescent COVID-19. The donor label of this sample is uncertain. The chain uses TRBV19 and TRBJ1-4; 8 bases fit TRBD1. Sequenced: peripheral blood. The CDR3 loop reads CASSETGANEKLFF. CDR3 DNA sequence: TGTGCCAGTTCAGAGACAGGGGCTAATGAAAAACTGTTTTTT.